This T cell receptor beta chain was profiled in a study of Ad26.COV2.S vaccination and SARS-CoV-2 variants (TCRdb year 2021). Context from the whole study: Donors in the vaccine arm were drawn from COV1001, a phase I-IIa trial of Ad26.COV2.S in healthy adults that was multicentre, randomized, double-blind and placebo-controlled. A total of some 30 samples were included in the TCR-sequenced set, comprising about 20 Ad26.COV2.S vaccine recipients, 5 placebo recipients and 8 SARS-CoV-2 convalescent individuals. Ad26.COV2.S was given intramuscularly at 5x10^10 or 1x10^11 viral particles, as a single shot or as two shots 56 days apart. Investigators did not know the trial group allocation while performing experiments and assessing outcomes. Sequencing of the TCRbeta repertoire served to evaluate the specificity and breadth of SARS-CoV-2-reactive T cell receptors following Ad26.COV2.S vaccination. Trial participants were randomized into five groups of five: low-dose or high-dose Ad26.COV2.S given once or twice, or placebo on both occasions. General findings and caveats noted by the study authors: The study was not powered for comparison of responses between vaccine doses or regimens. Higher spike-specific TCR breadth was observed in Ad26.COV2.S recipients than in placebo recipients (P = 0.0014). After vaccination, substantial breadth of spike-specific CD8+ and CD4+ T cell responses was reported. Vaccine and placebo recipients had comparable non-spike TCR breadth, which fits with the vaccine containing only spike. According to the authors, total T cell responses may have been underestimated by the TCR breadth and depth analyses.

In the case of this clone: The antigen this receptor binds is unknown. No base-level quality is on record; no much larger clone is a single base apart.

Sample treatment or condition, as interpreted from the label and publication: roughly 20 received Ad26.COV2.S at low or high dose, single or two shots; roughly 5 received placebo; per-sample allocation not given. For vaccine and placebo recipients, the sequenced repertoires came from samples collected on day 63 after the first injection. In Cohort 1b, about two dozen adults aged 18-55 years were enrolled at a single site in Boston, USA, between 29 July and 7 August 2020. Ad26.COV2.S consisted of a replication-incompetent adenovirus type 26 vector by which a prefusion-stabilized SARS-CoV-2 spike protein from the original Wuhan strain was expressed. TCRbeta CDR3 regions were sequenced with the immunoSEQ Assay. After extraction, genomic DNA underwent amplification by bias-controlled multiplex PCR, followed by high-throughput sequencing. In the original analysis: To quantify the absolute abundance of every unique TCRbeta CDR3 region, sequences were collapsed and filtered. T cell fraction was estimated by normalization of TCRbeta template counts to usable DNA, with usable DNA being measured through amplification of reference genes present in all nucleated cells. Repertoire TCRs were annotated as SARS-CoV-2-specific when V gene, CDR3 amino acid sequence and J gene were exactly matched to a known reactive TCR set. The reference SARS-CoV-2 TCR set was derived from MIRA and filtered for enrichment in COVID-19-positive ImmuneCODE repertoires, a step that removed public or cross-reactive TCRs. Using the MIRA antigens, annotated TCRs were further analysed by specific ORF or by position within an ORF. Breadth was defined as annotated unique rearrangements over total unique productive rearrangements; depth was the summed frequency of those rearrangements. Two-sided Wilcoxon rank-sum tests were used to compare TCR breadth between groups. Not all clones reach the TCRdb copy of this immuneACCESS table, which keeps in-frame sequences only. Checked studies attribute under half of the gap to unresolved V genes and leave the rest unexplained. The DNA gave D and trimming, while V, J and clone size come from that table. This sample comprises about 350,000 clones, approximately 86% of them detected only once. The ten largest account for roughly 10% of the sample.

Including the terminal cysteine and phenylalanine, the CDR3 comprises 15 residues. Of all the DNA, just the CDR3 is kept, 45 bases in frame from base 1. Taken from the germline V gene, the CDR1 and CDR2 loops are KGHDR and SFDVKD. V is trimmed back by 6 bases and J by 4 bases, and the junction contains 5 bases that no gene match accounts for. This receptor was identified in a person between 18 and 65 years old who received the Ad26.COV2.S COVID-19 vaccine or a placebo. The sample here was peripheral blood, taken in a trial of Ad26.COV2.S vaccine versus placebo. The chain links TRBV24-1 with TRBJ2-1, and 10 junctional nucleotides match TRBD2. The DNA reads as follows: TGTGCCACCAGTACTCCAGCGGGGGGGTACAATGAGCAGTTCTTC. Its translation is CATSTPAGGYNEQFF.